These 32 T cell receptor beta chains were sequenced from one sample in a study of CXCR3-negative and CXCR3-positive naive CD8 T cells. The TRB libraries of cDNA were built by UMI-labeled 5' RACE. Reanalyzing the 5' RACE reads, TCRdb keeps one entry per CDR3 protein, without DNA. In total, the table holds about 5,500 distinct CDR3 sequences. These receptors have no known antigen. Whole-study findings and limits: More hydrophobic TRB CDR3s occurred in CXCR3-positive than in CXCR3-negative naive cells.

Sequenced: naive CXCR3+ CD8+ T cells from blood. Subset defined: CD45RO-CCR7+CD27+CD95- naive CD8+ T cells expressing CXCR3 (TNR3+). The origin of the receptors is a human donor in good health. Some clones in this sample may be carry-over from other donors' samples.

The chain combines TRBV13 with TRBJ2-7; the D call from TCRdb, TRBD1, cannot be confirmed without DNA. Germline V gives CDR1 PRHDT, CDR2 FYEKMQ (reference sequence). CDR3 length: 13 residues. CDR3 protein: CASSPTSGQEQYF.

This clonotype is deemed medium-sized by its frequency. This chain links TRBV29-1 with TRBJ2-7. This CDR3 region has 13 residues. The V gene's germline CDR1 is SQVTM and CDR2 ANQGSEA. The CDR3 here is CSVEIESSYEQYF.

By frequency, this clonotype is medium-sized. The V and J genes are TRBV13 and TRBJ2-7; TCRdb designates TRBD1, a call that cannot be tested without DNA. The CDR3 contains 13 residues. From germline, CDR1 is PRHDT and CDR2 FYEKMQ (reference sequence). The CDR3 reads CASSYRDNHEQYF.

The gene calls are TRBV4-1 and TRBJ2-2; TCRdb designates TRBD1, a call that cannot be tested without DNA. This CDR3 contains 15 residues. Germline V gene sequence: CDR1 MGHRA, CDR2 YSYEKL. Here the CDR3 reads CASSPQQGAGGELFF.

According to its frequency, this clonotype is medium-sized. The rearrangement uses TRBV7-2 and TRBJ1-4; checking the TCRdb D call of TRBD1 is not possible without DNA. The CDR3 has 18 residues. The germline CDR1 and CDR2 sequences are SGHTA and FQGNSA. This CDR3 reads CASSLVLSRGGTNEKLFF. Complete variable domain (other parts from reference TRBV7-2 and TRBJ1-4): GAGVSQSPSNKVTEKGKDVELRCDPISGHTALYWYRQSLGQGLEFLIYFQGNSAPDKSGLPSDRFSAERTGGSVSTLTIQRTQQEDSAVYLCASSLVLSRGGTNEKLFFGSGTQLSVL.

This clonotype is medium-sized (0.01 to 0.1%) by frequency. The V gene is TRBV27, the J gene TRBJ2-1. Germline values: CDR1 MNHEY, CDR2 SMNVEV (reference sequence). The CDR3 has 14 amino acids. This CDR3 is CASSLIGTPNEQFF.

The chain links TRBV20-1 to TRBJ2-4; TCRdb calls TRBD1, which cannot be checked without DNA. CDR1 is DFQATT, CDR2 SNEGSKA, per germline (reference sequence). This CDR3 comprises 13 residues. The CDR3 sequence is CSAKPGQGPIQYF.

The CDR3 loop reads CASSLEPGSETQYF. The gene calls are TRBV5-1 and TRBJ2-5; TCRdb's D call, TRBD1, is unchecked because there is no DNA. CDR1 and CDR2 (germline): SGHRS, YFSETQ. The CDR3 length is 14 residues.

The chain couples TRBV4-3 to TRBJ2-7; TCRdb designates TRBD1, a call that cannot be tested without DNA. Germline V gene lookup returns CDR1 LGHNA and CDR2 YSLEER. The CDR3 consists of 17 residues. CDR3 sequence: CASSQSYGAGTAYEQYF.

The CDR3 region is CASSQKGWKDTQYF. The rearrangement links TRBV4-1 to TRBJ2-3. Germline assignment: CDR1 MGHRA and CDR2 YSYEKL. This CDR3 is 14 amino acids long.

The gene calls are TRBV5-5 and TRBJ2-1. CDR1 SGHKS and CDR2 YYEKEE come from the germline V gene (reference sequence). The CDR3 is made up of 15 amino acids. CDR3 amino acids: CASSVGRSDYNEQFF.

Frequency places this clonotype as medium-sized. The chain couples TRBV29-1 to TRBJ2-1. The CDR3 is 12 amino acids. The germline V gene has CDR1 SQVTM and CDR2 ANQGSEA. Here the CDR3 reads CSVEHRYNEQFF.

V is TRBV5-1 and J is TRBJ1-1; with no DNA, the TCRdb D assignment of TRBD1 cannot be verified. CDR3 length: 15 residues. Per the germline V gene, CDR1 is SGHRS and CDR2 is YFSETQ. The CDR3 protein is CASSPLGGENTEAFF.

This clonotype counts as large by frequency. This chain uses TRBV25-1 with TRBJ2-1. This CDR3 is 13 amino acids long. Per the germline V gene, CDR1 is MGHDK and CDR2 is SYGVNS. The CDR3 reads CASSVQWWNEQFF. Drawing the rest from reference TRBV25-1 and TRBJ2-1, the complete variable domain is EADIYQTPRYLVIGTGKKITLECSQTMGHDKMYWYQQDPGMELHLIHYSYGVNSTEKGDLSSESTVSRIRTEHFPLTLESARPSHTSQYLCASSVQWWNEQFFGPGTRLTVL.

Measured by frequency, this clonotype is medium-sized. The V call is TRBV29-1, the J call TRBJ2-7; TCRdb reports TRBD1, a call that lacks DNA to check it against. This CDR3 contains 14 residues. Germline loops: CDR1 SQVTM, CDR2 ANQGSEA. The CDR3: CSVEVRGSSYEQYF.

CDR3 amino acids: CASSSDLPREQYF. The genes are TRBV14 and TRBJ2-7. Germline V gene data show CDR1 as SGHDN and CDR2 as FVKESK. CDR3 size: 13 residues.

The chain recombines TRBV6-2 or TRBV6-3 with TRBJ2-1; the TCRdb D gene call, TRBD1, has no DNA to confirm it. Germline assignment: CDR1 MNHEY and CDR2 SVGEGT. The CDR3 is made up of 15 amino acids. Here the CDR3 reads CASSYEYRGHNEQFF.

The gene calls are TRBV5-1 and TRBJ2-7. Germline V gene lookup returns CDR1 SGHRS and CDR2 YFSETQ. The length of the CDR3 is 14 residues. CDR3 region: CASSIDRGTYEQYF.

Measured by frequency, this clonotype is medium-sized (0.01 to 0.1%). The chain employs TRBV25-1 and TRBJ1-6. Germline V gives CDR1 MGHDK, CDR2 SYGVNS. The CDR3 runs 15 residues. The CDR3 loop is CASRTDSSYNSPLHF.

The chain carries TRBV2 and TRBJ1-1. The germline CDR1 and CDR2 sequences are SNHLY and FYNNEI. The CDR3 consists of 14 residues. The CDR3 here is CASSEGQLNTEAFF.

Measured by frequency, this clonotype is medium-sized. The chain uses TRBV29-1 and TRBJ2-7; TCRdb returns TRBD1, unconfirmable since there is no DNA. The germline V gene encodes CDR1 SQVTM and CDR2 ANQGSEA. CDR3 size: 14 residues. CDR3: CSVSNRGLSYEQYF.

J is TRBJ2-3 and V is TRBV11-2; as DNA is missing, the TRBD1 call by TCRdb cannot be tested. Per the germline V gene, CDR1 is SGHAT and CDR2 is FQNNGV. This CDR3 comprises 17 residues. The CDR3 spells CASSLFPGPLNTDTQYF.

This clonotype is deemed medium-sized by its frequency. The chain combines TRBV29-1 with TRBJ2-7; without DNA, the TCRdb call of TRBD1 cannot be checked. The CDR3 spans 13 residues. Germline V gives CDR1 SQVTM, CDR2 ANQGSEA. The CDR3 sequence is CSVDQGASREQYF.

The rearrangement joins TRBV2 to TRBJ2-7. This CDR3 spans 13 amino acids. CDR1 SNHLY and CDR2 FYNNEI come from the germline V gene. CDR3: CASSEPGPYEQYF.

This clonotype is classed as medium-sized (0.01 to 0.1%) by frequency. This rearrangement joins TRBV3-1 to TRBJ1-1. In germline, CDR1 is LGHDT, CDR2 YNNKEL (reference sequence). This CDR3 has 15 residues. The CDR3 protein is CASSPSTRVRTEAFF. The full variable domain, its missing parts supplied by reference TRBV3-1 and TRBJ1-1, is DTAVSQTPKYLVTQMGNDKSIKCEQNLGHDTMYWYKQDSKKFLKIMFSYNNKELIINETVPNRFSPKSPDKAHLNLHINSLELGDSAVYFCASSPSTRVRTEAFFGQGTRLTVV.

The chain is built from TRBV7-3 and TRBJ1-2; TCRdb's D call of TRBD1 is untestable without DNA. The V gene's germline CDR1 is SGHTA and CDR2 FQGTGA. The CDR3 length is 14 residues. This chain's CDR3 is CASSPPSAGGGYTF.

Considering frequency, this clonotype is medium-sized. The rearrangement links TRBV6-2 or TRBV6-3 to TRBJ2-1; TCRdb outputs TRBD2, but without DNA this stays unchecked. The length of the CDR3 is 14 residues. CDR1 is MNHEY and CDR2 is SVGEGT in the germline V gene. This CDR3 reads CASTTWQRDNEQFF.

The CDR3 is CASSPSSTSSYNEQFF. The rearrangement links TRBV7-8 to TRBJ2-1; TCRdb returns TRBD2, unconfirmable since there is no DNA. This CDR3 comprises 16 residues. CDR1 is SGHVS, CDR2 FQNEAQ, per germline.

This clonotype is deemed medium-sized by its frequency. This chain links TRBV20-1 with TRBJ2-3; there is no DNA to check the TCRdb D call of TRBD2. The CDR3 sequence is 16 residues long. Germline loops: CDR1 DFQATT, CDR2 SNEGSKA (reference sequence). This CDR3 reads CSARPLAGESTDTQYF.

By frequency, this clonotype registers medium-sized. The CDR3 here is CASISPTVTGELFF. The chain combines TRBV7-9 with TRBJ2-2. The CDR3 contains 14 residues. The germline V gene encodes CDR1 SEHNR and CDR2 FQNEAQ (reference sequence). Supplemented by reference TRBV7-9 and TRBJ2-2, the full variable domain reads DTGVSQNPRHKITKRGQNVTFRCDPISEHNRLYWYRQTLGQGPEFLTYFQNEAQLEKSRLLSDRFSAERPKGSFSTLEIQRTEQGDSAMYLCASISPTVTGELFFGEGSRLTVL.

The chain carries TRBV29-1 and TRBJ2-7. CDR3 length equals 13 residues. Germline CDR1 and CDR2: SQVTM and ANQGSEA. The CDR3 protein is CSVAPRSSYEQYF.

This clonotype shows up as medium-sized by frequency. The gene calls are TRBV3-1 and TRBJ2-7; there is no DNA to check the TCRdb D call of TRBD1. Germline CDR1 LGHDT, CDR2 YNNKEL (reference sequence). The CDR3 has 16 amino acids. The CDR3 is CASSQVTGTEPYEQYF.